This TCR beta chain was sequenced for a study of cytomegalovirus exposure and HLA in healthy donors. Germline V gene data show CDR1 as KGHSH and CDR2 as LQKENI. Trimming took off 6 bases at V and 6 bases at J, with 21 bases between the two ends. The CDR3 has 15 amino acids. Study findings and constraints: Indistinguishable V segments such as TRBV6-2 and TRBV6-3 were excluded. In vitro data verified a few CMV-associated chains as specific for CMV antigens.

On this clone itself: As yet, its antigen is unknown.

PCR involved 60 Vbeta and 13 Jbeta primers. The assay was immunoSEQ multiplex PCR, and TCRdb's table has in-frame clones only and misses some. This table has some 150,000 clones, around 80% appearing once. Specimen: PBMCs. The chain uses TRBV18 and TRBJ2-7; D might be TRBD2 (6 bases). The TCR sequence derives from a woman in her twenties or thirties in good health and CMV-seropositive. The DNA for the CDR3 is TGTGCCAGCTCGCGCTTTCCGGGAGATGGGTCCGAGCAGTACTTC. This gives the protein CASSRFPGDGSEQYF.